Listed below are T cell receptor beta chains from one sample, sequenced in a study of blood T cell repertoires in COVID-19. TCRdb's table, derived via immunoSEQ multiplex PCR, lists solely in-frame clones and lacks some. The sample records approximately 85,000 clones, 85% to 95% being singletons. Sequenced sample: peripheral blood. The receptors stem from a woman aged 55-70 years with active COVID-19. CDR3s include the opening cysteine and the closing phenylalanine or tryptophan.

v_gene	len	j_gene	CDR3aa
TRBV6-4	14	TRBJ1-5	CASSERGGNQPQHF
TRBV5-8	14	TRBJ2-6	CASSLLSGANVLTF
TRBV3-1/TRBV3-2	15	TRBJ2-2	CASSHQQGRTGELFF
TRBV21-1	14	TRBJ1-1	CASSAEQRETEAFF
TRBV2	13	TRBJ1-2	CASSYRARYGYTF
TRBV10-3	14	TRBJ1-1	CAIRVQTTDTEAFF
TRBV10-3	16	TRBJ2-1	CAISESGTSGSFEQFF
TRBV7-9	15	TRBJ1-5	CASSLGQSAFEPQHF
TRBV11-3	12	TRBJ2-7	CASSFGTPEQYF
TRBV7-9	12	TRBJ1-3	CASDRTGNTIYF
TRBV7-8	19	TRBJ2-3	CASSLREGWDSLRTDTQYF
TRBV5-1	14	TRBJ2-1	CASSHRGPTNEQFF
TRBV6-6	15	TRBJ1-1	CASSYSDSQGTEAFF
TRBV19	15	TRBJ2-5	CASSIGGQGQETQYF
TRBV9	16	TRBJ1-3	CASSAGQGASGNTIYF
TRBV24-1	17	TRBJ2-2	CATSDLMREGHNGELFF
TRBV6-5	13	TRBJ2-1	CASSYGTSGEQFF
TRBV28	13	TRBJ1-3	CASSLPSGNTIYF
TRBV28	14	TRBJ1-1	CASQGGRVATEAFF
TRBV5-5	14	TRBJ1-1	CASSRIVGVPEAFF
TRBV5-1	15	TRBJ2-5	CASSLGGQLKETQYF
TRBV4-1	18	TRBJ1-4	CASSQESVDRVTNEKLFF
TRBV19	12	TRBJ2-4	CASSISGNIQYF
TRBV9	16	TRBJ2-1	CASSVGGASGYNEQFF
TRBV2	16	TRBJ2-4	CASSELGSGGVNIQYF
TRBV27	13	TRBJ1-2	CASSHIPGSGYTF
TRBV7-9	14	TRBJ2-3	CATTGTGSTDTQYF
TRBV11-2	15	TRBJ2-1	CASSPYYRSGGEQFF
TRBV9	15	TRBJ1-2	CASSVGTGGGYGYTF
TRBV3-1/TRBV3-2	14	TRBJ2-5	CASTIRRGQETQYF
TRBV4-1	15	TRBJ1-1	CASSQEDRVNTEAFF
TRBV6-5	14	TRBJ1-4	CASTGQGRNEKLFF
TRBV6-5	14	TRBJ1-6	CASRGTGDNSPLHF
TRBV7-9	15	TRBJ2-3	CASSPNSLETDTQYF
TRBV30	16	TRBJ2-3	CAWSVRLAGNTDTQYF
TRBV6-5	14	TRBJ2-5	CASSWDRKVETQYF
TRBV11-2	15	TRBJ2-5	CASSPGTGGSETQYF
TRBV6-6	15	TRBJ1-5	CASGSRQGGNQPQHF
TRBV7-2	16	TRBJ1-3	CASSPTGASSGNTIYF
TRBV4-3	16	TRBJ2-7	CASSRMIRDRDYEQYF
TRBV5-1	15	TRBJ2-1	CASSSGTSGRNEQFF
TRBV11-2	15	TRBJ2-7	CASSTRTGLMYEQYF
TRBV9	17	TRBJ2-2	CASSVSQTSGHTGELFF
TRBV12-5	17	TRBJ2-2	CASGLVPPTPGTGELFF
TRBV7-9	17	TRBJ2-2	CASSLPYRLAGAGELFF
TRBV4-1	17	TRBJ2-7	CASSPGPLSREPYEQYF
TRBV5-1	14	TRBJ2-7	CASSLHGASYEQYF
TRBV2	14	TRBJ2-2	CASSVAMNTGELFF
TRBV7-2	14	TRBJ2-1	CASSLADNYNEQFF
TRBV7-9	17	TRBJ2-7	CASSSPVWGQGTYEQYF
TRBV5-1	15	TRBJ1-6	CASSLDPGQGSPLHF
TRBV3-1/TRBV3-2	15	TRBJ2-1	CASSQVASPLNEQFF
TRBV29-1	14	TRBJ1-1	CSVGETATNTEAFF
TRBV3-1/TRBV3-2	13	TRBJ2-7	CASSQGGAEEQYF
TRBV2	15	TRBJ2-7	CASRGGVAGGYEQYF
TRBV12-3/TRBV12-4	13	TRBJ2-7	CASSLGRAYEQYF
TRBV6-6	13	TRBJ2-5	CASSPKTGETQYF
TRBV27	14	TRBJ1-4	CASSFGQSNEKLFF
TRBV11-3	16	TRBJ2-3	CASSYKRPSVADTQYF